The rows below give T cell receptor beta chains drawn from one sample of a study of T cell changes during pregnancy in multiple sclerosis. Clones were read by immunoSEQ multiplex PCR, and TCRdb kept only the in-frame ones, dropping some. The sample includes over 30,000 clones, 85% to 95% of them seen just once. The input for sequencing was CD4+ T cells from peripheral blood mononuclear cells, taken after pregnancy. The receptors originated from a female donor with multiple sclerosis, enrolled in a pregnancy study. The CDR3 runs from the conserved cysteine through the conserved F or W.

j_call cdr3_length v_call cdr3_aa
TRBJ1-3 16 TRBV27 CASSRTGTISGNTIYF
TRBJ2-1 11 TRBV10-3 CAIRREDEQFF
TRBJ1-1 13 TRBV7-3 CASSQGGVTEAFF
TRBJ1-1 13 TRBV6-5 CASNQQMNTEAFF
TRBJ1-2 13 TRBV27 CASRPAGKYGYTF
TRBJ2-7 16 TRBV7-9 CASSLFSGGSSYEQYF
TRBJ1-1 12 TRBV5-5 CASSLQITEAFF
TRBJ1-2 15 TRBV19 CASSKTGADPYGYTF
TRBJ1-3 15 TRBV18 CASSPPVFSGNTIYF
TRBJ2-1 15 TRBV14 CASSHLGQGYNEQFF
TRBJ1-4 14 TRBV6-5 CASSYSGGNEKLFF
TRBJ2-2 12 TRBV5-1 CASTWGAGELFF
TRBJ2-6 15 TRBV5-6 CASSPTIVGANVLTF
TRBJ2-7 13 TRBV5-6 CASNRWSAYEQYF
TRBJ1-2 13 TRBV7-2 CASSLEGGYGYTF
TRBJ2-7 16 TRBV27 CASSSPGSGRIYEQYF
TRBJ1-1 14 TRBV2 CASSRTGVGTEAFF
TRBJ1-1 14 TRBV5-1 CASRRDQGNTEAFF
TRBJ1-6 17 TRBV15 CATSPRQGLTYNSPLHF
TRBJ1-6 16 TRBV6-1 CASSERAGQFNSPLHF
TRBJ2-7 13 TRBV5-8 CASSFDRGYEQYF
TRBJ1-2 14 TRBV27 CASSLTGTAGGYTF
TRBJ2-5 13 TRBV5-4 CASARGPQETQYF
TRBJ2-1 16 TRBV18 CASSRAGVAPYNEQFF
TRBJ2-7 16 TRBV7-2 CASSSWTGPSSYEQYF
TRBJ1-6 16 TRBV5-4 CASSLAQGAKNSPLHF
TRBJ2-1 15 TRBV5-6 CASSLGGLIYNEQFF
TRBJ1-4 14 TRBV6-5 CASRKDRRNEKLFF
TRBJ1-2 14 TRBV6-5 CASSPGGQIYGYTF
TRBJ2-5 13 TRBV7-3 CASSPGDQETQYF
TRBJ1-6 17 TRBV11-2 CASSLRLGTASNSPLHF
TRBJ1-4 15 TRBV6-5 CASSLYRATNEKLFF
TRBJ2-3 15 TRBV7-9 CASSHQTGTRDTQYF
TRBJ1-2 14 TRBV5-6 CASSLTVPTRGYTF
TRBJ2-1 12 TRBV11-2 CASSPVYNEQFF
TRBJ2-1 17 TRBV19 CASSPRQGTFFYNEQFF